This TCR beta chain was sequenced for a study of T-cell reconstitution after alpha-beta-depleted transplantation in children. TCRbeta library preparation incorporated unique molecular identifiers. One entry per CDR3 protein results from TCRdb running MiXCR on the PCR reads. The data hold fewer than 550,000 distinct CDR3 sequences, with roughly 10% observed a single time. Germline CDR1 SGHTA, CDR2 FQGNSA. With 5 bases removed from V and 5 bases from J, the gap between germline ends came to 12 bases. The CDR3 has 13 amino acids. General study results and limits: Some patients' high day-60 TCRbeta diversity was traced to surviving recipient T cells and thymic progenitors. About two months after transplant, alpha-beta T cells reportedly came from several hundred expanded graft clones. Once a year had passed after transplant, T-cell counts and diversity came mostly from newly produced T cells.

This clonotype occurred a few times. Its antigen is currently unknown. This specimen was PBMCs, mostly from graft donor cells, taken 180 days after TCRalphabeta/CD19-depleted stem cell transplant. The chain joins TRBV7-2 to TRBJ1-2; D not resolved. The TCR was taken from a female patient aged 2-9 years who had a stem cell transplant for aplastic anemia, so the T cells may come from the graft donor. In DNA, the CDR3 is TGTGCCAGCAGCCCGGAGGTCGGATATGGCTACACCTTC. It specifies CASSPEVGYGYTF.